This T cell receptor (beta chain) was identified in a study of regulatory T cells in long-lasting Graves disease. About the research overall: Antithyroid drug intake by newly diagnosed Graves' patients had lasted under 3 months. Study findings and constraints: Repertoires from persistent disease leaned toward TRBV28, TRBJ1-2 and TRBJ2-5. Persistent Graves' patients showed a TCR diversity that was lower than that of newly diagnosed ones.

Concerning this clonotype itself: Its specificity is not known. One base separates it from a far larger clone, so it is likely a read error.

Time point noted: newly diagnosed GD, antithyroid drugs for less than 3 months. RNA extracted from PBMCs served as the sequencing template. The ends were cut back, 5 bases at V and 0 bases at J, with 11 bases in the middle. The CDR3 extends over 15 amino acids. Germline V gene data show CDR1 as SGHAT and CDR2 as FQNNGV. Both iRepertoire HTBI primers and Arm-PCR of CDR3 regions were used to build the TCR beta libraries. Each CDR3 protein is one row after TCRdb ran MiXCR on the multiplex PCR reads. The sample consists of around 230,000 distinct CDR3 sequences, 15% to 20% of them appearing once. The chain recombines TRBV11-2 with TRBJ2-1; possible D gene TRBD2, 6 bases. The sample was peripheral blood mononuclear cells (PBMCs), taken at new diagnosis, from a patient treated with antithyroid drugs. This TCR was recovered from a female donor with Graves disease. The CDR3 protein is CASSGDGSSYNEQFF. CDR3 DNA: TGTGCCAGCAGCGGGGACGGGAGCTCCTACAATGAGCAGTTCTTC.